These 22 T cell receptor beta chains originate from one sample sequenced in a study of cytomegalovirus exposure and HLA in healthy donors. The PCR contained 60 Vbeta and 13 Jbeta primers. Generated by immunoSEQ multiplex PCR, the TCRdb table keeps only in-frame clones and is missing some. The sample has around 94,000 clones; more than 60% are singletons. Sequenced sample: PBMCs. Receptors originate from a man aged 25 to 40 in good health and CMV-seronegative.

The V call is TRBV7-3, the J call TRBJ2-3, with 12 nucleotides matching TRBD2. The CDR3 length is 15 residues. Per the germline V gene, CDR1 is SGHTA and CDR2 is FQGTGA. V trimming: 5 bases; J trimming: 3 bases; junction bases outside the gene matches: 3. CDR3 nucleotide sequence: TGTGCCAGCAGCCCCGGGACTAGCGGGACAGATACGCAGTATTTT. Translated: CASSPGTSGTDTQYF. Complete variable domain (other parts from reference TRBV7-3 and TRBJ2-3): GAGVSQTPSNKVTEKGKYVELRCDPISGHTALYWYRQSLGQGPEFLIYFQGTGAADDSGLPNDRFFAVRPEGSVSTLKIQRTERGDSAVYLCASSPGTSGTDTQYFGPGTRLTVL.

The chain employs TRBV7-9 and TRBJ1-5, with 8 positions matching TRBD1. The CDR3 is 14 amino acids. V trimming: 5 bases; J trimming: 5 bases; junction bases outside the gene matches: 5. Germline assignment: CDR1 SEHNR and CDR2 FQNEAQ (reference sequence). The CDR3 region has the DNA TGTGCCAGCAGCCGGACAGGGACGGATCAGCCCCAGCATTTT. Amino acid sequence: CASSRTGTDQPQHF. Together with reference TRBV7-9 and TRBJ1-5, the CDR3 gives the full variable domain: DTGVSQNPRHKITKRGQNVTFRCDPISEHNRLYWYRQTLGQGPEFLTYFQNEAQLEKSRLLSDRFSAERPKGSFSTLEIQRTEQGDSAMYLCASSRTGTDQPQHFGDGTRLSIL.

V usage is TRBV14 and J usage is TRBJ2-7; 7 bases map to TRBD2. Germline CDR1 and CDR2: SGHDN and FVKESK. V shed 0 bases and J 5 bases; nucleotides not matched to a gene: 16. The CDR3 has 18 residues. The CDR3 DNA reads as TGTGCCAGCAGCCAAGATTCGATTAGGCCGAGACTAGCCCACGAGCAGTACTTC. This translates into CASSQDSIRPRLAHEQYF.

V usage is TRBV4-2 and J usage is TRBJ2-7; D unclear. The V gene lost 2 bases and the J gene lost 6 bases, with 14 bases spanning the gap. This CDR3 region has 14 residues. The V gene's germline CDR1 is LGHNA and CDR2 YNFKEQ. The CDR3 DNA follows: TGTGCCAGCAGCCAAAACGCAACTAACGGCGAGCAGTACTTC. Protein: CASSQNATNGEQYF.

The V call is TRBV6-5, the J call TRBJ1-3, with 8 bases fitting TRBD1. V shed 1 base and J 0 bases; nucleotides not matched to a gene: 2. CDR3 size: 16 residues. Germline V gives CDR1 MNHEY, CDR2 SVGAGI. CDR3 loop: CASSYYGTGSGNTIYF. CDR3 nucleotide sequence: TGTGCCAGCAGTTACTATGGGACAGGCTCTGGAAACACCATATATTTT.

Within the sample, this clone is medium-sized. This chain connects TRBV10-2 to TRBJ2-7; the D is unclear. CDR1 and CDR2 (germline): WSHSY, SAAADI. The V and J ends lost 7 bases and 3 bases respectively, with 10 bases between them. The CDR3 is 12 residues long. CDR3 amino acids: CASTQRGYEQYF. CDR3 bases: TGCGCCAGCACCCAGAGAGGCTACGAGCAGTACTTC.

The chain links TRBV9 to TRBJ1-2; no clear D gene. Trimming cost V 0 bases and J 5 bases, with 11 bases left between them. This CDR3 is built from 14 residues. In germline, CDR1 is SGDLS, CDR2 YYNGEE. The CDR3 region is CASSVGGEEYGYTF. CDR3 in DNA: TGTGCCAGCAGCGTAGGCGGGGAAGAATATGGCTACACCTTC. Together with reference TRBV9 and TRBJ1-2, the CDR3 gives the full variable domain: DSGVTQTPKHLITATGQRVTLRCSPRSGDLSVYWYQQSLDQGLQFLIQYYNGEERAKGNILERFSAQQFPDLHSELNLSSLELGDSALYFCASSVGGEEYGYTFGSGTRLTVV.

V is TRBV7-2 and J is TRBJ2-7; TRBD2 might be the D (5 bases). The CDR3 consists of 14 residues. Germline lookup yields CDR1 SGHTA and CDR2 FQGNSA. With 3 bases removed from V and 5 bases from J, the gap between germline ends came to 14 bases. CDR3 region: CASSFTGVLDEQYF. In DNA form, the CDR3 reads TGTGCCAGCAGCTTTACCGGGGTGCTGGACGAGCAGTACTTC.

The chain links TRBV7-3 to TRBJ2-3; D is perhaps TRBD2 (6 bases). Looked up from germline, CDR1 is SGHTA and CDR2 is FQGTGA. The CDR3 spans 17 residues. Trimming cost V 1 base and J 1 base, with 15 bases left between them. The CDR3 region is CASSLNPYGTGTDTQYF. The CDR3 coding sequence is TGTGCCAGCAGCTTAAATCCCTACGGGACTGGCACAGATACGCAGTATTTT.

This chain uses TRBV19 with TRBJ1-1; D remains unclear. This CDR3 contains 12 residues. Germline CDR1 LNHDA, CDR2 SQIVND (reference sequence). V was trimmed by 1 base and J by 6 bases, leaving 6 bases between them. CDR3 nucleotides: TGTGCCAGTAGTATAGGGGGAGCTGAAGCTTTCTTT. It is translated as CASSIGGAEAFF.

In the case of this clone: Other DNA sequences in the sample encode the same CDR3. The chain employs TRBV29-1 and TRBJ2-7, with a weak D call TRBD1 (6 bases). Germline CDR1 SQVTM, CDR2 ANQGSEA. The ends were cut back, 4 bases at V and 4 bases at J, with 14 bases in the middle. This CDR3 spans 13 amino acids. The CDR3 protein is CSVGPRGGYEQYF. The CDR3 DNA reads TGCAGCGTTGGGCCCAGGGGTGGGTACGAGCAGTACTTC.

The genes are TRBV19 and TRBJ1-5, with D perhaps TRBD1 (6 bases). The CDR3 loop spans 15 amino acids. Germline V lookup: CDR1 LNHDA, CDR2 SQIVND (reference sequence). Trimming cost V 5 bases and J 1 base, with 12 bases left between them. CDR3 DNA: TGTGCCAGTAGTGTCAGCCAGGGGAGCAATCAGCCCCAGCATTTT. Translating it yields CASSVSQGSNQPQHF.

The chain recombines TRBV25-1 with TRBJ1-5; TRBD1 aligns across 10 bases. The CDR3 sequence is 15 residues long. Unmatched junction bases numbered 3, after V lost 4 bases and J lost 3 bases. Germline V gives CDR1 MGHDK, CDR2 SYGVNS. CDR3 region: CASSAGQGNNQPQHF. The CDR3 nucleotides read TGTGCCAGCAGTGCGGGACAGGGGAACAATCAGCCCCAGCATTTT.

The chain carries TRBV5-6 and TRBJ2-1, with 7 bases aligning to TRBD2. With 2 bases clipped from V and 7 bases from J, the junction kept 9 bases outside the gene matches. The CDR3 contains 15 residues. Germline V lookup: CDR1 SGHDT, CDR2 YYEEEE. The CDR3: CASSLRTPGGNEQFF. CDR3 DNA sequence: TGTGCCAGCAGCTTACGGACCCCGGGGGGAAATGAGCAGTTCTTC.

This chain uses TRBV18 with TRBJ2-7; TRBD2 might be the D (6 bases). The CDR3 is made up of 13 amino acids. In germline, CDR1 is KGHSH, CDR2 LQKENI. With 3 bases removed from V and 0 bases from J, the gap between germline ends came to 6 bases. The DNA for the CDR3 is TGTGCCAGCTCACCGGGACTCTCCTACGAGCAGTACTTC. Translating it yields CASSPGLSYEQYF.

This clone was picked up a small number of times. V gene TRBV19 combines with J gene TRBJ1-3; unclear D gene. Trimming pared 0 bases from V and 1 base from J, leaving 7 bases between. The germline V gene encodes CDR1 LNHDA and CDR2 SQIVND (reference sequence). This CDR3 is 15 amino acids long. The CDR3 DNA sequence: TGTGCCAGTAGTATAGACTTTTCTTCTGGAAACACCATATATTTT. Encoded protein: CASSIDFSSGNTIYF.

This clone has a handful of counts. The rearrangement uses TRBV9 and TRBJ2-3; 11 bases are a match to TRBD2. There are 16 residues in the CDR3. V trimming: 3 bases; J trimming: 2 bases; junction bases outside the gene matches: 5. From germline, CDR1 is SGDLS and CDR2 YYNGEE. In DNA form, the CDR3 reads TGTGCCAGCAGCGCCACTAGCGGGGGACCCACAGATACGCAGTATTTT. This sequence encodes CASSATSGGPTDTQYF. Variable domain in full (rest from reference TRBV9 and TRBJ2-3): DSGVTQTPKHLITATGQRVTLRCSPRSGDLSVYWYQQSLDQGLQFLIQYYNGEERAKGNILERFSAQQFPDLHSELNLSSLELGDSALYFCASSATSGGPTDTQYFGPGTRLTVL.

The gene calls are TRBV28 and TRBJ1-6, with unresolved D. The CDR3 loop spans 13 amino acids. Looked up from germline, CDR1 is MDHEN and CDR2 is SYDVKM. V was trimmed by 10 bases and J by 0 bases, leaving 7 bases between them. CDR3 sequence reads: CATHSSYNSPLHF. The CDR3 DNA is TGTGCCACCCATAGCTCCTATAATTCACCCCTCCACTTT.

This chain joins TRBV14 and TRBJ1-2; TRBD1 matches 7 bases. The V gene's germline CDR1 is SGHDN and CDR2 FVKESK. V lost 1 base, J lost 8 bases, and 7 bases stayed unmatched. The CDR3 extends over 14 amino acids. The CDR3 reads CASSQVSQGNGYTF. CDR3 DNA: TGTGCCAGCAGCCAAGTTTCACAGGGGAACGGCTACACCTTC.

The chain uses TRBV9 and TRBJ2-7, with 8 nucleotides matching TRBD2. The CDR3 is made up of 13 amino acids. Losses at the gene ends were 4 bases for V and 4 bases for J; bases not matched to a gene: 4. Germline V lookup: CDR1 SGDLS, CDR2 YYNGEE. In DNA form, the CDR3 reads TGTGCCAGCAGCTCCGGGGGGGAGTACGAGCAGTACTTC. Translating it yields CASSSGGEYEQYF.

The chain couples TRBV30 to TRBJ2-7; a possible D gene is TRBD2 (6 bases). There are 12 residues in the CDR3. Germline loops: CDR1 GTSNPN, CDR2 SVGIG (reference sequence). Deletions cut 2 bases from V and 6 bases from J, with 11 bases between. The DNA of the CDR3 is TGTGCCTGGAGTTATGGGGGAGGCGAGCAGTACTTC. Protein sequence: CAWSYGGGEQYF. The complete variable domain, with remaining parts taken from reference TRBV30 and TRBJ2-7, reads SQTIHQWPATLVQPVGSPLSLECTVEGTSNPNLYWYRQAAGRGLQLLFYSVGIGQISSEVPQNLSASRPQDRQFILSSKKLLLSDSGFYLCAWSYGGGEQYFGPGTRLTVT.

The V gene is TRBV7-9, the J gene TRBJ1-1; D perhaps matches TRBD1 (5 bases). The CDR3 extends over 12 amino acids. V lost 5 bases to trimming and J lost 8 bases, with 12 bases between them. In germline, CDR1 is SEHNR, CDR2 FQNEAQ (reference sequence). CDR3 protein: CASSPYQGEAFF. CDR3 nucleotide sequence: TGTGCCAGCAGCCCTTACCAGGGAGAAGCTTTCTTT. The full variable domain, its missing parts supplied by reference TRBV7-9 and TRBJ1-1, is DTGVSQNPRHKITKRGQNVTFRCDPISEHNRLYWYRQTLGQGPEFLTYFQNEAQLEKSRLLSDRFSAERPKGSFSTLEIQRTEQGDSAMYLCASSPYQGEAFFGQGTRLTVV.